This TCR beta chain was obtained from a study of blood T cell repertoires in COVID-19. Original processing notes: Amplification of reference gene primers provided the estimated nucleated cell counts. Method: immunoSEQ multiplex PCR; TCRdb's copy keeps in-frame clones and lacks some. V and J calls and clone size are as listed in that table; D and trimming were resolved from the DNA. The table shows 150,000 to 200,000 clones, with 86% occurring only once. Across 24 US areas, participants ranged in age from about 18 to 90 years. Donors were grouped by their self-reported clinical history. What was sequenced was PBMCs or T cells enriched from blood (not recorded which). The origin of this receptor is a woman in her 30s who had recovered from COVID-19.

CDR3 amino acids: CATSRDRGSNSPLHF. Here the CDR3 DNA reads TGTGCCACCAGCCGGGACAGGGGGTCGAATTCACCCCTCCACTTT. The chain combines TRBV15 with TRBJ1-6; TRBD1 agrees at 11 bases. V was pared by 5 bases and J by 7 bases, with 4 bases of the junction left unmatched. CDR1 and CDR2 (germline): LNHNV, YYDKDF (reference sequence). The CDR3 has 15 residues.